The 2 T cell receptor beta chains below all came from one sample that was sequenced in a study of graft-versus-host responses after intestinal transplantation. Repertoires were generated with immunoSEQ multiplex PCR, while TCRdb's copy carries only in-frame clones and drops some. The sample carries 85,000 to 110,000 clones, approximately 93% recorded once. Antigens of these TCRs are unknown. The specimen comprised unstimulated CD8+ T cells sorted from spleen or lymph node cells, sampled before intestinal transplant. The receptor source for this set is a human donor who received an intestinal transplant.

The rearrangement links TRBV12-5 to TRBJ1-5; D gene ambiguous. V was pared by 4 bases and J by 4 bases, with 17 bases between. The CDR3 spans 16 residues. Germline V gives CDR1 LGHNT, CDR2 FRNRAP. The CDR3 loop reads CASGSSERVPNQPQHF. CDR3 coding DNA: TGTGCTAGTGGTTCCTCCGAGCGTGTTCCTAATCAGCCCCAGCATTTT.

The chain recombines TRBV9 with TRBJ2-3; possible D gene TRBD1, 6 bases. CDR1 and CDR2 (germline): SGDLS, YYNGEE. CDR3 size: 14 residues. With 7 bases removed from V and 0 bases from J, the gap between germline ends came to 12 bases. The CDR3 DNA reads TGTGCCAGCCAGGGGTCTTTCAGCACAGATACGCAGTATTTT. Translation gives CASQGSFSTDTQYF.